These 20 T cell receptor beta chains came from one sample sequenced in a study of T cells in Graves' hyperthyroidism and ophthalmopathy. TCR beta CDR3 sequences were amplified from RNA transcripts. In the first-round RT-PCR of the TCR CDR3, the HTBI primer set was used. TCRdb fed the multiplex PCR reads into MiXCR, producing one record per CDR3 protein. The sample lists hundreds of thousands of distinct CDR3 sequences, approximately 15% seen once, with roughly 6.2% in the top ten. Sequenced sample: blood. These receptors were collected from a woman younger than 45 with Graves' hyperthyroidism that later progressed to Graves' ophthalmopathy.

This clonotype has at least ten counts. The gene calls are TRBV28 and TRBJ2-1; the match to TRBD2 covers 10 bases. This CDR3 contains 14 residues. The V gene end was trimmed by 6 bases and the J gene end by 7 bases; junction bases not matched to a gene: 6. Germline CDR1 reads MDHEN; CDR2 reads SYDVKM. CDR3 sequence: CASRLAGLGNEQFF. CDR3 nucleotides: TGTGCCAGCAGACTAGCGGGATTAGGAAATGAGCAGTTCTTC.

This clonotype was recorded many times. CDR3 sequence (DNA): TGCAGTGCTAGGGGATATGGCTACACCTTC. It is translated as CSARGYGYTF. This sequence joins TRBV20-1 and TRBJ1-2; D not certain. The length of the CDR3 is 10 residues. Trimming took off 3 bases at V and 5 bases at J, with 4 bases between the two ends. CDR1 is DFQATT, CDR2 SNEGSKA, per germline (reference sequence).

This clonotype was detected ten times or more. This sequence joins TRBV7-2 and TRBJ1-5, with D unclear. Germline values: CDR1 SGHTA, CDR2 FQGNSA. The V end was cut by 6 bases, the J end by 3 bases, with 12 bases between. This CDR3 is 14 amino acids long. The CDR3 DNA follows: TGTGCCAGCAGAAGAGTTGGTGACAATCAGCCCCAGCATTTT. Translation: CASRRVGDNQPQHF.

This chain links TRBV20-1 with TRBJ2-7, with D possibly TRBD2 on 6 matching bases. CDR3 size: 14 residues. Trimming cost V 1 base and J 7 bases, with 17 bases left between them. Germline V gene data show CDR1 as DFQATT and CDR2 as SNEGSKA (reference sequence). The CDR3 DNA reads as TGCAGTGCTAGAGTGCCGGGACTTCCGAATGAGCAGTACTTC. Its protein product is CSARVPGLPNEQYF.

This clonotype was counted at least ten times. This rearrangement joins TRBV14 to TRBJ2-7; D may be TRBD1 (5 bases). Looked up from germline, CDR1 is SGHDN and CDR2 is FVKESK. Trimming took 4 bases from V and 3 from J, leaving 16 bases between them. The CDR3 loop spans 15 amino acids. This CDR3 reads CASSPMGPAGYEQYF. DNA of the CDR3: TGTGCCAGCAGCCCCATGGGGCCAGCCGGCTACGAGCAGTACTTC. The complete variable domain, with remaining parts taken from reference TRBV14 and TRBJ2-7, reads EAGVTQFPSHSVIEKGQTVTLRCDPISGHDNLYWYRRVMGKEIKFLLHFVKESKQDESGMPNNRFLAERTGGTYSTLKVQPAELEDSGVYFCASSPMGPAGYEQYFGPGTRLTVT.

A note on this clonotype: Germline is not matched at one junction end, which may reflect a read error. The chain is built from TRBV11-2 and TRBJ2-2; 11 positions agree with TRBD1. The CDR3 is 17 amino acids. Per the germline V gene, CDR1 is SGHAT and CDR2 is FQNNGV. CDR3 sequence reads: CASSLDGQGAITGELLF. As DNA, the CDR3 is TGTGCCAGCAGCTTAGATGGACAGGGGGCCATCACCGGGGAGCTGCTTTTT. The full variable domain, completed using reference TRBV11-2 and TRBJ2-2, is EAGVAQSPRYKIIEKRQSVAFWCNPISGHATLYWYQQILGQGPKLLIQFQNNGVVDDSQLPKDRFSAERLKGVDSTLKIQPAKLEDSAVYLCASSLDGQGAITGELLFGEGSRLTVL.

The V gene is TRBV6-2 or TRBV6-3, the J gene TRBJ2-1; D is perhaps TRBD2 (6 bases). The germline CDR1 and CDR2 sequences are MNHEY and SVGEGT. The CDR3 has 18 amino acids. V was cut by 2 bases and J by 6 bases, with 23 bases left in between. The CDR3 reads CASSYPPLLAYGGNEQFF. The CDR3 DNA sequence: TGTGCCAGCAGTTACCCCCCACTACTAGCTTATGGTGGCAATGAGCAGTTCTTC.

The V and J genes are TRBV6-2 or TRBV6-3 and TRBJ2-7; possible D gene TRBD2, 6 bases. The V gene's germline CDR1 is MNHEY and CDR2 SVGEGT. The length of the CDR3 is 15 residues. Trimming stripped 4 bases from V and 4 bases from J, with 17 bases between. CDR3 nucleotide sequence: TGTGCCAGCAGTTTTCCCCCGGGGGTGGGATACGAGCAGTACTTC. Encoded protein: CASSFPPGVGYEQYF.

A few counts support this clonotype. This chain connects TRBV7-3 to TRBJ2-2; 8 nucleotides match TRBD1. The CDR3 runs to 16 residues. J gave up 2 bases and V 1 base, and 3 bases lay outside the gene matches. CDR1 SGHTA and CDR2 FQGTGA come from the germline V gene. CDR3 loop: CASSLNPGGNTGELFF. The CDR3 coding sequence is TGTGCCAGCAGCTTAAATCCAGGGGGCAACACCGGGGAGCTGTTTTTT.

Many counts were recorded for this clonotype. This sequence joins TRBV10-3 and TRBJ1-1; D remains unclear. The germline V and J ends were trimmed by 9 bases and 9 bases, with 14 bases remaining between them. CDR1 and CDR2 from the germline V gene are ENHRY and SYGVKD. This CDR3 has 11 amino acids. The CDR3: CAIADGYKAFF. CDR3 bases: TGTGCCATAGCAGATGGGTACAAAGCTTTCTTT.

This chain links TRBV20-1 with TRBJ1-2; D may be TRBD1 (5 bases). The CDR3 loop spans 13 amino acids. Trimming pared 3 bases from V and 4 bases from J, leaving 12 bases between. From germline, CDR1 is DFQATT and CDR2 SNEGSKA (reference sequence). CDR3 DNA sequence: TGCAGTGCTAGGGCGGGGGGGATCTATGGCTACACCTTC. Protein sequence: CSARAGGIYGYTF.

There are many counts of this clonotype. The genes are TRBV18 and TRBJ1-5, with D uncertain. There are 12 residues in the CDR3. Germline loops: CDR1 KGHSH, CDR2 LQKENI. V shed 3 bases and J shed 9 bases, with 9 bases lying between them. CDR3 residues: CASSPSERPQHF. Here the CDR3 DNA reads TGTGCCAGCTCACCCTCCGAGAGGCCCCAGCATTTT.

This chain links TRBV28 with TRBJ2-3; D remains unclear. The CDR3 sequence is 12 residues long. The V end lost 4 bases, the J end lost 14 bases, and 16 bases lay between the germline ends. The V gene's germline CDR1 is MDHEN and CDR2 SYDVKM. DNA for the CDR3: TGTGCCAGCAGTTCGGATCTCGGTATGTCGTATTTT. Its protein is CASSSDLGMSYF.

This clonotype was seen repeatedly, ten times or more. The genes are TRBV7-2 and TRBJ2-5, with TRBD2 identical over 10 bases. CDR1 is SGHTA, CDR2 FQGNSA, per germline. This CDR3 region has 19 residues. V lost 4 bases to trimming and J lost 5 bases; unmatched junction nucleotides: 19. DNA for the CDR3: TGTGCCAGCAGCTGGCCCGTCGGAGCGGGAGGGCGTGTAGGGGAGACCCAGTACTTC. This translates into CASSWPVGAGGRVGETQYF.

This clonotype was counted at least ten times. The chain links TRBV2 to TRBJ2-5; D is unclear. The ends were cut back, 0 bases at V and 5 bases at J, with 7 bases in the middle. The CDR3 spans 13 residues. Germline V gene sequence: CDR1 SNHLY, CDR2 FYNNEI. DNA of the CDR3: TGTGCCAGCAGTGAAGCGCTTCGGGAGACCCAGTACTTC. Its protein product is CASSEALRETQYF.

This clonotype was detected only a few times. The rearrangement links TRBV20-1 to TRBJ1-1; D gene unclear. Germline V CDR1 and CDR2: DFQATT, SNEGSKA (reference sequence). The length of the CDR3 is 11 residues. Trimming removed 6 bases at V and 6 bases at J, with 11 bases between. As DNA, the CDR3 is TGCAGTGCCCCACGGACGGCTGAAGCTTTCTTT. Translation gives CSAPRTAEAFF.

This clonotype has just a few counts. This sequence joins TRBV4-3 and TRBJ2-3, with D perhaps assigned TRBD1 or TRBD2 (6 bases each). Trimming cost V 0 bases and J 2 bases, with 12 bases left between them. Per the germline V gene, CDR1 is LGHNA and CDR2 is YSLEER. The CDR3 contains 16 residues. The CDR3 DNA is TGCGCCAGCAGCCAAGAGGGGGCGGGAAACACAGATACGCAGTATTTT. Amino acids: CASSQEGAGNTDTQYF.

Many counts were recorded for this clonotype. J is TRBJ2-7 and V is TRBV11-2; D is perhaps TRBD1 or TRBD2 (5 bases each). Germline V lookup: CDR1 SGHAT, CDR2 FQNNGV. The CDR3 loop spans 15 amino acids. V lost 5 bases and J lost 6, with 20 bases in between. CDR3 nucleotides: TGTGCCAGCAGCCAAGGGACCCCGGATGTCATCGAGCAGTACTTC. Amino acids: CASSQGTPDVIEQYF.

In its sample, this clonotype was seen many times. The J gene is TRBJ2-7, the V gene TRBV7-2; possibly TRBD2 for D (6 bases). Trimming pared 2 bases from V and 3 bases from J, leaving 20 bases between. Germline values: CDR1 SGHTA, CDR2 FQGNSA. CDR3 size: 17 residues. The CDR3, as DNA: TGTGCCAGCAGCTTATATTCCGGCGGGATCAGTGGCTACGAGCAGTACTTC. Translated, it gives CASSLYSGGISGYEQYF.

This chain connects TRBV20-1 to TRBJ2-1; no reliable D call. V was pared by 3 bases and J by 0 bases, with 9 bases between. Germline CDR1 DFQATT, CDR2 SNEGSKA (reference sequence). The CDR3 extends over 14 amino acids. The CDR3 DNA reads TGCAGTGCTAGTGCGGAGACCTCCTACAATGAGCAGTTCTTC. Residues: CSASAETSYNEQFF.